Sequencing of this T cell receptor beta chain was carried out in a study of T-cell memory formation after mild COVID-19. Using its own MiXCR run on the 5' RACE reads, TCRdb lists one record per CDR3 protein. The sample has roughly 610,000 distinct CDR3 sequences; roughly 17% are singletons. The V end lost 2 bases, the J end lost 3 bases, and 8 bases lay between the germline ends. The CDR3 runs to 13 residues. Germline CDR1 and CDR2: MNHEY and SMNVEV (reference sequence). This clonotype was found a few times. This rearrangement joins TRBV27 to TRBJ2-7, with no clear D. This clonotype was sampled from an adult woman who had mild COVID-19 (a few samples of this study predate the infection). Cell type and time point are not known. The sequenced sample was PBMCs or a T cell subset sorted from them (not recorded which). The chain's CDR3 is CASSLGPVYEQYF. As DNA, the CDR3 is TGTGCCAGCAGTTTAGGACCTGTCTACGAGCAGTACTTC.